This T cell receptor (beta chain) was documented in a study of blood T cell repertoires in COVID-19 (dated by TCRdb to 2020 to 2022). With regard to the full study: Collaborator samples came from the United States, Italy and Spain and covered acute and convalescent phases of COVID-19. The material from the prospective study consisted of cDNA or gDNA derived from T cells, B-cell-depleted T cells, or PBMCs. Deeply sampled blood TCRbeta repertoires from subjects exposed to, actively infected with, or recovered from COVID-19 were included in the dataset. A freely available public database, intended as a resource for researchers studying the immune response to SARS-CoV-2, is where the repertoires were released. The samples were drawn from two sources: the first 160 participants of the ongoing ImmuneRACE study, and 1,000 to 1,500 subjects contributed by 6 global collaborators. A de-identified subject ID, COVID-19 status, age in years and sex were almost always included in the sample metadata. HLA class I and class II types, where available, came from metadata supplied by the sample provider rather than from assay-based typing.

The junction shows trimming of 5 bases on V and 5 bases on J, and the gene matches do not reach 9 bases of it. Reading from cysteine to phenylalanine, the CDR3 counts 16 amino acids. Only the CDR3 DNA is retained, 48 bases long and in frame from the first base. Sequences MNHEY (CDR1) and SMNVEV (CDR2) are obtained from the germline V gene (reference sequence). TCRbeta CDR3 regions were amplified from genomic DNA using the immunoSEQ Assay, a bias-controlled multiplex PCR. The original methods were these. The number of nucleated cells in each sample was estimated from the amplification of reference gene primers within the assay. To quantify the absolute abundance of each unique TCRbeta CDR3 rearrangement, sequence reads were collapsed and filtered. Productive Simpson clonality was computed per sample as the square root of Simpson's diversity index over productive rearrangements. TCRdb holds this immuneACCESS table with in-frame rearrangements only. Some clones are missing; in checked studies, unresolved V genes explain under half, and the rest has no known cause. V, J and clone size are those of that table, while D and trimming were read from the DNA. Across this sample there are about 210,000 clones, with roughly 78% seen only once. 10% to 15% of the sample lies in the top ten.

Each collaborating institution followed its own protocols to collect whole blood in K2EDTA tubes. For TCRbeta analysis, collaborators shipped samples as frozen whole blood, isolated PBMCs, or DNA extracted from either of those sample types. For this clone: Its antigen is not yet known. Qualities for individual bases were not recorded, and no much larger clone is one base off.

Findings and caveats that apply to the study as a whole: The amount of clinical and demographic metadata varied by source and participant and was provided uncurated.

Sequenced material: peripheral blood. This TCR came from a woman between 40 and 50 years old with acute or convalescent COVID-19. Recombination joined TRBV27 with TRBJ2-2; 9 junctional bases match TRBD1. The nucleotides read TGTGCCAGCAGTATACGACCGGGACAGGGAACCGGGGAGCTGTTTTTT. Its translation reads: CASSIRPGQGTGELFF.